A selection of T cell receptor beta chains follows, all from one sample in a study of shared clonotypes between healthy human individuals. Assay used: immunoSEQ multiplex PCR; TCRdb lists only in-frame clones, some missing. Of around 700,000 clones in the sample, 60% to 75% were seen once. The sequenced material came from memory CD4+ T cells sorted from blood. These receptors came from a woman in her thirties in good health. CDR3s include the opening cysteine and the closing phenylalanine or tryptophan. A D gene is named only where the DNA matches it firmly. Size is stated for part of the rows, as once, few or many counts, or as a class when the clone is expanded.

TRBV30	-	-	TRBJ2-7	CAWSVGISLSYEQYF	TGTGCCTGGAGTGTAGGGATAAGCCTGTCCTACGAGCAGTACTTC
TRBV4-1	-	TRBD2	TRBJ2-1	CASSQPLRTSGGHNEQFF	TGCGCCAGCAGCCAGCCTCTTCGGACTAGCGGGGGACACAATGAGCAGTTCTTC
TRBV10-3	few	TRBD2	TRBJ2-7	CAISEKGSGGYEQYF	TGTGCCATCAGTGAGAAGGGTAGCGGGGGGTACGAGCAGTACTTC
TRBV12-5	-	-	TRBJ2-1	CASAKFSGNEQFF	TGTGCTAGTGCGAAGTTTAGCGGCAATGAGCAGTTCTTC
TRBV29-1	-	-	TRBJ2-1	CSVSALSSYNEQFF	TGCAGCGTATCGGCCTTGAGCTCCTACAATGAGCAGTTCTTC
TRBV11-3	-	TRBD1	TRBJ1-6	CARRDREDSPLHF	TGTGCCAGGAGGGACAGGGAAGATTCACCCCTCCACTTT
TRBV28	-	-	TRBJ1-3	CASSSPHDSAGNTIYF	TGTGCCAGCAGTTCTCCACATGACTCTGCTGGAAACACCATATATTTT
TRBV2	-	-	TRBJ1-2	CASSDRGNNYGYTF	TGTGCCAGCAGTGACAGGGGCAATAACTATGGCTACACCTTC
TRBV18	-	-	TRBJ1-2	CASSLQSVYGYTF	TGTGCCAGCTCCCTACAGAGCGTCTATGGCTACACCTTC
TRBV12-5	-	-	TRBJ1-1	CASGLLVGANTEAFF	TGTGCTAGTGGTCTCCTGGTGGGGGCGAACACTGAAGCTTTCTTT
TRBV30	-	-	TRBJ2-5	CAWSVKGLGIGGETQYF	TGTGCCTGGAGTGTTAAGGGCCTCGGTATAGGGGGAGAGACCCAGTACTTC
TRBV25-1	once	TRBD1	TRBJ2-7	CASSGSPTGGPDEQYF	TGTGCCAGCAGTGGCAGCCCGACAGGGGGCCCGGACGAGCAGTACTTC
TRBV5-6	-	TRBD2	TRBJ2-3	CASSLESWSGTEDTQYF	TGTGCCAGCAGCTTGGAGTCATGGAGCGGGACTGAAGATACGCAGTATTTT
TRBV5-4	-	TRBD1	TRBJ2-5	CASSKRTGIGQETQYF	TGTGCCAGCAGCAAACGGACAGGGATTGGGCAAGAGACCCAGTACTTC
TRBV2	-	-	TRBJ2-1	CASTLGPPYNEQFF	TGTGCCAGCACCCTAGGACCACCCTACAATGAGCAGTTCTTC
TRBV6-6	-	-	TRBJ1-1	CASRTSSEAFF	TGTGCCAGCAGGACATCCTCTGAAGCTTTCTTT
TRBV25-1	-	TRBD2	TRBJ2-3	CASREREGGLTGADTQYF	TGTGCCAGCAGGGAGCGGGAGGGAGGACTTACTGGAGCAGATACGCAGTATTTT
TRBV5-1	many	TRBD2	TRBJ2-7	CASSISSGSRGEQYF	TGCGCCAGCAGCATATCTAGCGGGAGTCGAGGCGAGCAGTACTTC
TRBV9	-	TRBD1	TRBJ1-2	CASSIGTGDNYGYTF	TGTGCCAGCAGCATTGGGACAGGGGATAACTATGGCTACACCTTC
TRBV5-6	-	-	TRBJ2-6	CASSLAGSGANVLTF	TGTGCCAGCAGCTTGGCGGGGTCTGGGGCCAACGTCCTGACTTTC
TRBV7-9	once	-	TRBJ2-1	CASLGGGRSYNEQFF	TGTGCCAGCTTGGGGGGAGGACGGAGCTACAATGAGCAGTTCTTC
TRBV27	-	-	TRBJ2-2	CASSWDSMNTGELFF	TGTGCCAGCAGTTGGGACTCGATGAACACCGGGGAGCTGTTTTTT
TRBV28	once	-	TRBJ1-2	CASSLHSLGFGYTF	TGTGCCAGCAGTTTACATTCCCTGGGGTTTGGCTACACCTTC
TRBV5-1	-	TRBD2	TRBJ2-7	CASSLHSGRTYEQYF	TGCGCCAGCAGCTTGCATAGCGGGAGGACCTACGAGCAGTACTTC
TRBV5-1	-	-	TRBJ1-1	CASSLAIQGWITEAFF	TGCGCCAGCAGCTTGGCCATCCAGGGGTGGATAACTGAAGCTTTCTTT
TRBV28	-	-	TRBJ1-2	CASSFPIGTPGNYGYTF	TGTGCCAGCAGTTTCCCCATCGGGACACCCGGGAACTATGGCTACACCTTC
TRBV5-1	-	-	TRBJ2-2	CASRVQGNTGELFF	TGCGCCAGCAGAGTACAGGGAAACACCGGGGAGCTGTTTTTT
TRBV7-9	once	-	TRBJ1-4	CASSPVFILGGRGDEKLFF	TGTGCCAGCAGCCCAGTGTTCATTTTGGGGGGCCGAGGGGATGAAAAACTGTTTTTT
TRBV7-3	few	TRBD2	TRBJ2-3	CASSITPGLAFTDTQYF	TGTGCCAGCAGCATCACTCCGGGACTAGCGTTTACAGATACGCAGTATTTT
TRBV28	few	-	TRBJ1-4	CASSISGVPKLFF	TGTGCCAGCAGTATATCAGGGGTGCCAAAACTGTTTTTT
TRBV28	-	TRBD1	TRBJ1-2	CASSPRGQGKGYTF	TGTGCCAGCAGTCCGAGGGGACAGGGGAAGGGCTACACCTTC
TRBV29-1	-	TRBD2	TRBJ2-7	CSVQAGVGYF	TGCAGCGTTCAAGCGGGGGTGGGGTACTTC
TRBV5-1	-	-	TRBJ2-7	CASSLSDLQVYEQYF	TGCGCCAGCAGCTTGTCGGACCTTCAGGTCTACGAGCAGTACTTC
TRBV4-1	-	-	TRBJ1-1	CASSRNPTGGYTEAFF	TGCGCCAGCAGCCGAAACCCGACAGGTGGGTACACTGAAGCTTTCTTT
TRBV28	-	TRBD1	TRBJ2-2	CASRTLAGRGRTGELFF	TGTGCCAGCAGAACCCTGGCGGGCAGGGGGCGGACCGGGGAGCTGTTTTTT
TRBV7-9	-	-	TRBJ2-2	CASSAPGGTSNWNTGELFF	TGTGCCAGCAGCGCACCGGGGGGCACCTCAAACTGGAACACCGGGGAGCTGTTTTTT
TRBV5-1	-	-	TRBJ1-1	CASSLGAPMNTEAFF	TGCGCCAGCAGCTTGGGGGCCCCGATGAACACTGAAGCTTTCTTT
TRBV5-1	few	TRBD1	TRBJ2-3	CASLMGTGVVTDTQYF	TGCGCCAGCCTAATGGGGACAGGGGTCGTCACAGATACGCAGTATTTT
TRBV19	few	-	TRBJ2-3	CASSIDGGGTDTQYF	TGTGCCAGTAGTATAGACGGAGGGGGAACAGATACGCAGTATTTT
TRBV9	-	TRBD1	TRBJ1-1	CASSVSPQGNAFF	TGTGCCAGCAGCGTTAGCCCACAGGGGAATGCTTTCTTT
TRBV5-4	-	TRBD2	TRBJ2-7	CASSLGTSGIGEQYF	TGTGCCAGCAGCTTGGGGACTAGCGGGATAGGCGAGCAGTACTTC
TRBV6-5	-	-	TRBJ1-2	CASSPDSSNYGYTF	TGTGCCAGCAGCCCCGACAGCTCTAACTATGGCTACACCTTC
TRBV5-4	-	-	TRBJ1-2	CASSLGADSWSGYTF	TGTGCCAGCAGCCTGGGGGCTGACAGCTGGTCAGGCTACACCTTC
TRBV2	-	-	TRBJ2-7	CASIRWAVSYEQYF	TGTGCCAGCATCCGGTGGGCCGTATCCTACGAGCAGTACTTC